This TCR beta chain was identified in a study of cytomegalovirus exposure and HLA in healthy donors. Overall study: In a later analysis, it was reported that the 110 or so validation repertoires had been produced on the same platform as the roughly 700 repertoires belonging to the first cohort.

Only a few counts were recorded for this clone. Libraries were prepared by immunoSEQ multiplex PCR; TCRdb keeps only in-frame clonotypes and omits some of them. In the table there are under 250,000 clones, 87% of which are singletons. Germline values: CDR1 KGHSH, CDR2 LQKENI. The V end lost 4 bases, the J end lost 0 bases, and 7 bases lay between the germline ends. The length of the CDR3 is 14 residues. Sequencing was performed on PBMCs. The receptor was derived from a man aged 18 to 29 in good health and CMV-seronegative. This chain links TRBV18 with TRBJ1-5; D is unresolved. The CDR3 reads CASSLTDSNQPQHF. The CDR3 bases are TGTGCCAGCTCACTAACAGATAGCAATCAGCCCCAGCATTTT.